The T cell receptor (beta chain) described here comes from a study of early T cells in non-severe SARS-CoV-2 infection. TCRdb re-derived calls from the 5' RACE reads in MiXCR, one entry per CDR3 protein. The sample records 70,000 or so distinct CDR3 sequences, 9.5% to 13% being singletons. The specimen was whole blood. The TCR sequence derives from an adult who was a healthcare worker with PCR-confirmed SARS-CoV-2 infection or an uninfected control (not recorded which).

The CDR3 loop reads CASRQVGYNEQFF. The CDR3 region has the DNA TGTGCCAGTAGACAGGTGGGATACAATGAGCAGTTCTTC. The rearrangement uses TRBV19 and TRBJ2-1, with a weak D call TRBD1 (5 bases). Germline CDR1 reads LNHDA; CDR2 reads SQIVND (reference sequence). Trimming left V 6 bases short and J 4 bases short, with 10 bases between. The CDR3 sequence is 13 residues long.